The clone carrying this T cell receptor beta chain appeared once. The data originate from a study of cytomegalovirus exposure and HLA in healthy donors. Study background: Ancestry clustering placed about four fifths of approximately 420 genotyped donors in the Caucasian-associated cluster.

The germline V gene encodes CDR1 SGHTA and CDR2 FQGTGA. The CDR3 spans 15 residues. Trimming stripped 3 bases from V and 0 bases from J, with 9 bases between. With 60 Vbeta and 13 Jbeta primers, the PCR was carried out. Sequenced by immunoSEQ multiplex PCR; TCRdb stores in-frame clones only, minus some. This table has some 150,000 clones, under 70% appearing once. This sequence joins TRBV7-3 and TRBJ2-1; D perhaps matches TRBD2 (6 bases). Specimen: PBMCs. The TCR originated in a young woman in good health and CMV-seropositive. The CDR3 reads CASSFSGDSYNEQFF. The CDR3 DNA reads TGTGCCAGCAGCTTTTCGGGGGACTCCTACAATGAGCAGTTCTTC.